The next 29 T cell receptor beta chains were all read from a single sample in a study of T cells after yellow fever vaccination. TCRdb independently ran MiXCR on the 5' RACE reads; one entry per CDR3 protein. The sample includes a few hundred thousand distinct CDR3 sequences, roughly 5% seen only once; the top ten take approximately 3.5%. Sample: CD4+ T cells sorted from PBMCs, taken on the day of the yellow fever booster vaccination. These receptors were collected from a man aged 18-30 years who received the YFV17D yellow fever vaccine.

This clonotype has only a few counts. The rearrangement links TRBV19 to TRBJ1-2, with a possible D match to TRBD1 (5 bases). Germline V gene data show CDR1 as LNHDA and CDR2 as SQIVND (reference sequence). V was clipped by 6 bases and J by 7 bases, with 18 bases between them. The CDR3 extends over 14 amino acids. The CDR3 loop is CASRSRRQGGGYTF. As DNA, the CDR3 is TGTGCCAGTAGATCCCGGCGGCAGGGTGGTGGCTACACCTTC.

This clonotype appeared a few times. The chain employs TRBV20-1 and TRBJ1-5; no firm D call. CDR3 length: 12 residues. Trimming cost V 5 bases and J 0 bases, with 5 bases left between them. Germline V lookup: CDR1 DFQATT, CDR2 SNEGSKA (reference sequence). In DNA form, the CDR3 reads TGCAGTGCTTATTCTAGCAATCAGCCCCAGCATTTT. Amino acid sequence: CSAYSSNQPQHF.

This clonotype turned up a few times. The chain carries TRBV5-5 and TRBJ1-5, with D tentatively TRBD1 (6 bases). Trimming took off 0 bases at V and 9 bases at J, with 10 bases between the two ends. The CDR3 length is 13 residues. Germline CDR1 reads SGHKS; CDR2 reads YYEKEE (reference sequence). CDR3 bases: TGTGCCAGCAGCTTGGAGACAGGCCGGCCCCAGCATTTT. This sequence encodes CASSLETGRPQHF.

The chain couples TRBV11-3 to TRBJ2-1; the match to TRBD1 covers 7 bases. Looked up from germline, CDR1 is SGHNT and CDR2 is YENEEA. Trimming cost V 2 bases and J 5 bases; bases outside gene matches: 3. This CDR3 has 14 residues. The CDR3 loop is CASSLQGENNEQFF. The CDR3 DNA follows: TGTGCCAGCAGCTTACAGGGGGAAAACAATGAGCAGTTCTTC.

This clonotype was seen ten or more times. The chain couples TRBV7-2 to TRBJ2-7; tentatively, D is TRBD2 (6 bases). There are 15 residues in the CDR3. Germline assignment: CDR1 SGHTA and CDR2 FQGNSA. The V end was cut by 5 bases, the J end by 2 bases, with 16 bases between. The CDR3 sequence is CASSLLAGNAYEQYF. Here the CDR3 DNA reads TGTGCCAGCAGCCTCTTGGCGGGGAACGCCTACGAGCAGTACTTC.

There are a few counts of this clonotype. The chain employs TRBV6-6 and TRBJ1-1; 8 positions agree with TRBD1. The germline CDR1 and CDR2 sequences are MNHNY and SVGAGI (reference sequence). V was pared by 7 bases and J by 7 bases, with 14 bases of the junction left unmatched. The CDR3 contains 15 residues. The CDR3 here is CASNSPGQGGVEAFF. The CDR3 bases are TGTGCCAGCAACTCACCTGGACAGGGCGGGGTTGAAGCTTTCTTT.

V and J are TRBV5-6 and TRBJ2-5; TRBD2 aligns across 14 bases. The germline V gene encodes CDR1 SGHDT and CDR2 YYEEEE. Unmatched junction bases numbered 6, after V lost 4 bases and J lost 1 base. This CDR3 comprises 17 residues. CDR3 in amino acids: CASSPGLAGGTQETQYF. In DNA, the CDR3 is TGTGCCAGCAGCCCTGGACTAGCGGGGGGCACCCAAGAGACCCAGTACTTC.

The V and J genes are TRBV7-2 and TRBJ2-1, with 7 bases matching TRBD2. Germline CDR1 SGHTA, CDR2 FQGNSA. V gave up 5 bases and J gave up 5 bases; unmatched junction bases: 9. The length of the CDR3 is 15 residues. Here the CDR3 reads CASSLRRAGDNEQFF. CDR3 in DNA: TGTGCCAGCAGCCTACGGAGGGCGGGGGACAATGAGCAGTTCTTC.

This clonotype was counted only a few times. CDR3 sequence reads: CASSLVAGGSGANVLTF. The DNA for the CDR3 is TGTGCCAGCAGCTTAGTGGCAGGGGGCTCTGGGGCCAACGTCCTGACTTTC. The chain links TRBV7-8 to TRBJ2-6, with 7 bases matching TRBD1. Germline-derived CDR1 and CDR2 are SGHVS and FQNEAQ. V was clipped by 1 base and J by 0 bases; unmatched bases: 3. The CDR3 has 17 residues.

At least ten counts were recorded for this clonotype. This chain joins TRBV7-2 and TRBJ2-7, with D maybe TRBD2 (5 bases). CDR3 size: 16 residues. V was clipped by 5 bases and J by 0 bases, with 17 bases between them. Germline CDR1 SGHTA, CDR2 FQGNSA. The CDR3 region is CASSHGLSQASYEQYF. The CDR3 region has the DNA TGTGCCAGCAGCCACGGACTGTCTCAGGCCTCCTACGAGCAGTACTTC.

In its sample, this clonotype was seen many times. The chain is built from TRBV7-2 and TRBJ2-5; 8 bases are shared with TRBD2. V trimming: 3 bases; J trimming: 2 bases; junction bases outside the gene matches: 2. Germline CDR1 is SGHTA and CDR2 is FQGNSA. The CDR3 runs 14 residues. CDR3 in DNA: TGTGCCAGCAGCTTCCAGCGGGGGCAAGAGACCCAGTACTTC. Its translation: CASSFQRGQETQYF.

The table lists this clonotype with many counts. The chain uses TRBV20-1 and TRBJ2-3; TRBD2 matches at 12 bases. This CDR3 contains 14 residues. Germline assignment: CDR1 DFQATT and CDR2 SNEGSKA (reference sequence). The ends lost 6 bases at V and 2 bases at J; junction bases unmatched: 3. The CDR3 DNA reads as TGCAGTGCCAGACTAGCGGGGGCCACAGATACGCAGTATTTT. Amino acids: CSARLAGATDTQYF.

This clonotype was recorded many times. The rearrangement links TRBV4-1 to TRBJ1-5; tentative D call: TRBD1 (6 bases). CDR3 length: 16 amino acids. The V end lost 4 bases, the J end lost 2 bases, and 15 bases lay between the germline ends. The germline V gene has CDR1 MGHRA and CDR2 YSYEKL. DNA for the CDR3: TGCGCCAGCAGCCCCTATGGGGGGCTTGGCAATCAGCCCCAGCATTTT. It specifies CASSPYGGLGNQPQHF.

This clonotype has only a few counts. This chain connects TRBV5-1 to TRBJ2-7; D is possibly TRBD2 (6 bases). The V gene lost 5 bases and the J gene lost 7 bases, with 13 bases spanning the gap. Germline CDR1 reads SGHRS; CDR2 reads YFSETQ. The CDR3 is 12 residues long. The CDR3 loop reads CASRSAGREQYF. CDR3 nucleotide sequence: TGCGCCAGCAGATCGGCAGGGAGGGAGCAGTACTTC.

This clonotype was seen a few times. V gene TRBV4-1 combines with J gene TRBJ2-5; TRBD2 matches at 10 bases. The V segment lost 6 bases and the J segment 5 bases; nucleotides outside the gene matches: 9. CDR3 length: 15 amino acids. The germline V gene encodes CDR1 MGHRA and CDR2 YSYEKL. CDR3 DNA sequence: TGCGCCAGCAGTCGCGGACTAGCGGAAGGGGAGACCCAGTACTTC. Protein sequence: CASSRGLAEGETQYF.

A few counts support this clonotype. The V gene is TRBV30, the J gene TRBJ1-6; D is ambiguous. Trimming cost V 4 bases and J 1 base, with 5 bases left between them. The CDR3 is made up of 13 amino acids. The germline V gene has CDR1 GTSNPN and CDR2 SVGIG (reference sequence). As DNA, the CDR3 is TGTGCCTGGACTAAATCCTATAATTCACCCCTCCACTTT. This codes for CAWTKSYNSPLHF.

This clonotype was found many times. The rearrangement links TRBV12-3 or TRBV12-4 to TRBJ2-3; unclear D gene. The CDR3 is 12 residues long. The V gene lost 4 bases and the J gene lost 0 bases, with 2 bases spanning the gap. CDR3 residues: CASSYSTDTQYF. In DNA form, the CDR3 reads TGTGCCAGCAGTTATAGCACAGATACGCAGTATTTT.

This clonotype was counted ten times or more. The chain is built from TRBV7-9 and TRBJ2-5, with D perhaps matching TRBD2 (6 bases). The CDR3 extends over 14 amino acids. Germline CDR1 reads SEHNR; CDR2 reads FQNEAQ (reference sequence). V was trimmed by 5 bases and J by 6 bases, leaving 16 bases between them. CDR3: CASSRGATYQTQYF. Here the CDR3 DNA reads TGTGCCAGCAGCCGCGGGGCCACGTATCAGACCCAGTACTTC.

The chain employs TRBV5-1 and TRBJ2-1; unclear D gene. Trimming pared 7 bases from V and 2 bases from J, leaving 13 bases between. CDR3 length: 14 amino acids. Germline lookup yields CDR1 SGHRS and CDR2 YFSETQ. CDR3 residues: CASAPAATYNEQFF. The CDR3 region has the DNA TGCGCCAGCGCACCTGCCGCTACCTACAATGAGCAGTTCTTC. Full variable domain (outside the CDR3, taken from reference TRBV5-1 and TRBJ2-1): KAGVTQTPRYLIKTRGQQVTLSCSPISGHRSVSWYQQTPGQGLQFLFEYFSETQRNKGNFPGRFSGRQFSNSRSEMNVSTLELGDSALYLCASAPAATYNEQFFGPGTRLTVL.

V usage is TRBV7-8 and J usage is TRBJ1-5; D gene uncertain. Per the germline V gene, CDR1 is SGHVS and CDR2 is FQNEAQ. Trimming shortened V by 5 bases and J by 3 bases, and 14 bases separated the two germline ends. This CDR3 comprises 15 residues. CDR3: CASSPRSQYNQPQHF. The CDR3 DNA reads as TGTGCCAGCAGCCCTCGGAGTCAGTACAATCAGCCCCAGCATTTT.

This clonotype was seen repeatedly, ten times or more. The V and J genes are TRBV12-3 or TRBV12-4 and TRBJ2-1, with D perhaps TRBD2 (6 bases). V dropped 6 bases and J dropped 8 bases, with 17 bases sitting between them. The CDR3 is 14 residues long. The CDR3 here is CASSPGLPKDEQFF. DNA for the CDR3: TGTGCCAGCAGCCCGGGACTCCCGAAGGATGAGCAGTTCTTC.

This clonotype occurred a few times. The gene calls are TRBV7-8 and TRBJ2-2; 12 bases fit TRBD1. This CDR3 has 14 residues. J was trimmed by 6 bases and V by 5 bases; bases with no gene match: 1. CDR1 SGHVS and CDR2 FQNEAQ come from the germline V gene. Here the CDR3 DNA reads TGTGCCAGCAGCCGGGACAGGGGGCCCGGGGAGCTGTTTTTT. Its translation is CASSRDRGPGELFF.

V and J are TRBV15 and TRBJ1-6; D unclear. Per germline, CDR1 LNHNV and CDR2 YYDKDF (reference sequence). The CDR3 runs 13 residues. Trimming left V 8 bases short and J 3 bases short, with 8 bases between. The CDR3 bases are TGTGCCACCGGAGCAGACTATAATTCACCCCTCCACTTT. It codes for CATGADYNSPLHF.

The rearrangement joins TRBV19 to TRBJ1-1; D is perhaps TRBD1 (6 bases). Trimming pared 8 bases from V and 7 bases from J, leaving 14 bases between. Germline CDR1 LNHDA, CDR2 SQIVND (reference sequence). The CDR3 length is 12 residues. Here the CDR3 DNA reads TGTGCCAGTCTCCCTAGACAGGTTGAAGCTTTCTTT. It codes for CASLPRQVEAFF.

This clonotype showed up many times. The chain links TRBV7-2 to TRBJ2-5; no clear D gene. The CDR3 sequence is 16 residues long. Germline loops: CDR1 SGHTA, CDR2 FQGNSA. The germline V and J ends were trimmed by 1 base and 3 bases, with 15 bases remaining between them. As DNA, the CDR3 is TGTGCCAGCAGCTTAGATGTGGCGTCAGCCAAAGAGACCCAGTACTTC. Protein product: CASSLDVASAKETQYF. The full variable domain, completed using reference TRBV7-2 and TRBJ2-5, is GAGVSQSPSNKVTEKGKDVELRCDPISGHTALYWYRQSLGQGLEFLIYFQGNSAPDKSGLPSDRFSAERTGGSVSTLTIQRTQQEDSAVYLCASSLDVASAKETQYFGPGTRLLVL.

The chain joins TRBV5-5 to TRBJ1-2; weak D call: TRBD1 (5 bases). This CDR3 region has 13 residues. Germline CDR1 and CDR2: SGHKS and YYEKEE (reference sequence). Trimming took 4 bases from V and 3 from J, leaving 10 bases between them. This chain's CDR3 is CASSQRGDYGYTF. The CDR3 DNA follows: TGTGCCAGCAGCCAAAGGGGTGACTATGGCTACACCTTC.

This clonotype was seen more than once but under ten times. This chain uses TRBV18 with TRBJ2-6; D gene unclear. There are 15 residues in the CDR3. Germline V gives CDR1 KGHSH, CDR2 LQKENI. The ends were cut back, 6 bases at V and 2 bases at J, with 11 bases in the middle. The CDR3 sequence is CASSRYVTGANVLTF. The CDR3 DNA is TGTGCCAGCTCCCGGTACGTAACTGGGGCCAACGTCCTGACTTTC.

The gene calls are TRBV28 and TRBJ1-5; 8 bases line up with TRBD1. The germline V gene has CDR1 MDHEN and CDR2 SYDVKM. The CDR3 has 14 residues. Trimming cost V 5 bases and J 7 bases; bases outside gene matches: 7. The CDR3 DNA reads TGTGCCAGCAGTACAGACAGGGGCCCACAGCCCCAGCATTTT. This encodes CASSTDRGPQPQHF.

This clonotype appeared a few times. The V and J genes are TRBV29-1 and TRBJ1-5; D remains ambiguous. V lost 0 bases to trimming and J lost 6 bases, with 6 bases between them. Germline CDR1 reads SQVTM; CDR2 reads ANQGSEA. This CDR3 region has 12 residues. The CDR3 region is CSVEESGQPQHF. DNA of the CDR3: TGCAGCGTTGAAGAGTCCGGTCAGCCCCAGCATTTT. Based on the CDR3 plus reference TRBV29-1 and TRBJ1-5, the full variable domain is SAVISQKPSRDICQRGTSLTIQCQVDSQVTMMFWYRQQPGQSLTLIATANQGSEATYESGFVIDKFPISRPNLTFSTLTVSNMSPEDSSIYLCSVEESGQPQHFGDGTRLSIL.